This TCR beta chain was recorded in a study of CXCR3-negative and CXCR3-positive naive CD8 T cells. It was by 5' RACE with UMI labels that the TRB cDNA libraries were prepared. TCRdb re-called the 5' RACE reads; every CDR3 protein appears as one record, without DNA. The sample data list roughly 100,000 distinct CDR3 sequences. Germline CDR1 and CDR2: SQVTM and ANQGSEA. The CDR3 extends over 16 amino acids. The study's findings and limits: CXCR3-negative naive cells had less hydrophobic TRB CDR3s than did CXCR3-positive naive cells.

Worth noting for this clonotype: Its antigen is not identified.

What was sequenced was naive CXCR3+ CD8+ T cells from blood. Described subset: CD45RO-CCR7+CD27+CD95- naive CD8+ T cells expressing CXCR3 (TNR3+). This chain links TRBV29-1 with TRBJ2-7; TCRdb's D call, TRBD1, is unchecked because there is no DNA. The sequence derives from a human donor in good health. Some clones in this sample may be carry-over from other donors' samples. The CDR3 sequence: CSVEEAGTGGPYEQYF.